This record concerns one T cell receptor beta chain sequence. No antigen is known for it. Per-base quality was not reported, and no clone a single base away is much larger than it. The CDR3 regions of human TCRbeta chains were analyzed by immunosequencing. Per the source publication's procedure: TCRs in the repertoires were compared against a reference library of SARS-CoV-2-specific TCRs that had been generated with the MIRA antigen-specificity platform. Breadth meant the fraction of unique TCRs that were SARS-CoV-2-associated, whereas depth meant the fraction of total T cells that were SARS-CoV-2-associated. Using the MIRA data, each spike-specific TCR was assigned both to the spike region to which the TCR was reactive and to a CD4 or CD8 class. Log10-transformed breadth and depth values were compared by one-way ANOVA with Sidak's multiple comparisons tests. TCRdb mirrors the immuneACCESS table, restricted to in-frame sequences. Some clones are absent from its copies; in checked studies, under half trace to an unresolved V gene, and the reason for the others is unknown. That table supplies the V and J calls and clone size; D and trimming were determined from the DNA. The sample records over 30,000 clones, around 90% of which are singletons. Clones ranked in the top ten supply under 30% of the sample.

This sample is part of a study of T cell responses to AZD1222 COVID-19 vaccine (dated by TCRdb to the early 2020s). About the study as a whole: A total of 230 to 250 trial participants underwent TCR sequencing, of whom 207 received two doses of AZD1222 and some 25 received two doses of the MenACWY control vaccine. Trial participants were enrolled by age into 18-55, 56-69 and 70-plus year subgroups, with approximately 150, 30 and 60 TCR-sequenced participants respectively.

What the authors observed across the whole study: Conclusions about previously exposed vaccinees were limited because only five to seven AZD1222 recipients were SARS-CoV-2 seropositive at baseline. No day 14 peak-response samples were available, so repertoires were characterized only after the peak T cell response. Participants were mostly white British and included more females than males, and it was suggested by the authors that clonal diversity may have been underestimated. CD4 TCRs associated with the vaccine covered the entire spike protein, and the dominant responses were in regions 160-218 and 743-854. After two AZD1222 doses, spike-specific TCR breadth and depth were significantly higher than at day 0 and than in MenACWY recipients. The 56-69-year group was small, and its depth increase did not reach significance, likely because of low power. Nearly half of unique spike-specific TCRs reportedly recognized epitopes outside regions mutated in the B.1.351 and B.1.1.7 variants.

What the time point label conveys for this sample: about 28 days (+/-7) after the second vaccine dose. Explained via the paper, the treatment or condition label denotes: meningococcal conjugate vaccine given as trial control. Samples from vaccinated people were obtained from the UK trials COV001 and COV002, which included a single-blind randomized controlled phase 2/3 trial of AZD1222 (ChAdOx1 nCoV-19) in healthy adults. For TCRbeta chain sequencing, PBMC samples from trial participants were taken at day 0 and at day 28 after the second dose. V is cut by 0 bases and J by 5 bases, and the space between the germline ends is 11 bases. From the germline V gene, CDR1 is SGHDN and CDR2 is FVKESK. The CDR3 measures 15 amino acids from cysteine to phenylalanine. Only the CDR3 DNA stays, 45 bases, in frame from base 1.

The sequence links TRBV14 to TRBJ2-1, with the D gene uncertain. The sample in question was peripheral blood, obtained 28 days after the second dose of the MenACWY control vaccine. The TCR originated in an adult who received the MenACWY meningococcal vaccine as a control. For the CDR3, the sequence is CASSQDARWNNEQFF. The nucleotide sequence reads TGTGCCAGCAGCCAAGATGCCCGTTGGAACAATGAGCAGTTCTTC.